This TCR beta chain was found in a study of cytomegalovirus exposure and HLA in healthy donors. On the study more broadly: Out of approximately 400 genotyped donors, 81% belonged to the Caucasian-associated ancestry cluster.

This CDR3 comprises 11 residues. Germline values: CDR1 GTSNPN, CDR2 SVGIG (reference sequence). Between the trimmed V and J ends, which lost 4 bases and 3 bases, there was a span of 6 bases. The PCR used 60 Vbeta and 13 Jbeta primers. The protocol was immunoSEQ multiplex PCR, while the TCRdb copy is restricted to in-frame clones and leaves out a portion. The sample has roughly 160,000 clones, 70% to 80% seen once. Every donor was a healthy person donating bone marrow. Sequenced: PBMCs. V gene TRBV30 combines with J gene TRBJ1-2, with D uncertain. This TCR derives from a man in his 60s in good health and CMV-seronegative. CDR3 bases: TGTGCCTGGAAGGCGGACTATGGCTACACCTTC. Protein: CAWKADYGYTF. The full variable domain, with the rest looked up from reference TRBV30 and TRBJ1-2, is SQTIHQWPATLVQPVGSPLSLECTVEGTSNPNLYWYRQAAGRGLQLLFYSVGIGQISSEVPQNLSASRPQDRQFILSSKKLLLSDSGFYLCAWKADYGYTFGSGTRLTVV.